This TCR beta chain stems from a study of cytotoxic CD8 clonotypes in ibrutinib-treated CLL. The planned depth of sequencing spanned 1 in 200,000 to 1 in 1 million T cells. Assay: immunoSEQ multiplex PCR; the TCRdb copy retains only in-frame clones and omits some. This sample has around 76,000 clones, with around four fifths found just once. TCR beta library input comprised roughly 2 micrograms of genomic DNA from cryopreserved PBMCs. V was pared by 1 base and J by 0 bases, with 7 bases between. Germline CDR1 is MGHRA and CDR2 is YSYEKL. The CDR3 loop spans 15 amino acids. The sequenced sample was PBMCs, obtained after 24 months of ibrutinib treatment. The receptor was derived from a human donor with chronic lymphocytic leukemia. The V call is TRBV4-1, the J call TRBJ1-3; D unclear. The CDR3 sequence is CASSQGWGSGNTIYF. The CDR3 region has the DNA TGCGCCAGCAGCCAAGGGTGGGGCTCTGGAAACACCATATATTTT.